Presented here are 24 T cell receptor beta chains from one specimen sequenced in a study of OX40 agonist ivuxolimab in advanced cancers. The table came from immunoSEQ multiplex PCR; TCRdb's copy has only in-frame clones and leaves some out. The sample includes around 20,000 clones, approximately 80% of them seen just once. The source material was CD4+ or CD8+ T cells sorted from blood, sampled in a trial of the OX40 agonist ivuxolimab. These TCRs come from an adult with an advanced solid tumor such as melanoma, head and neck, liver or kidney cancer.

The chain couples TRBV19 to TRBJ2-7; D remains ambiguous. The germline V gene encodes CDR1 LNHDA and CDR2 SQIVND (reference sequence). V lost 3 bases, J lost 2 bases, and 14 bases lay in between. The CDR3 spans 15 residues. The CDR3 DNA follows: TGTGCCAGTAGTATCTCGGCAGGTCTCACCTACGAGCAGTACTTC. Protein sequence: CASSISAGLTYEQYF.

V gene TRBV5-1 combines with J gene TRBJ2-2, with TRBD1 as a possible D gene (5 bases). This CDR3 is 16 amino acids long. The V gene's germline CDR1 is SGHRS and CDR2 YFSETQ. Trimming cost V 4 bases and J 4 bases, with 17 bases left between them. CDR3 region: CASSEAYRWGTGELFF. CDR3 sequence (DNA): TGCGCCAGCAGCGAGGCCTACAGGTGGGGCACCGGGGAGCTGTTTTTT. Combining the CDR3 with reference TRBV5-1 and TRBJ2-2 gives the whole variable domain KAGVTQTPRYLIKTRGQQVTLSCSPISGHRSVSWYQQTPGQGLQFLFEYFSETQRNKGNFPGRFSGRQFSNSRSEMNVSTLELGDSALYLCASSEAYRWGTGELFFGEGSRLTVL.

The CDR3 reads CASSTGQGVNQPQHF. The CDR3 region has the DNA TGTGCCAGCAGCACCGGACAGGGAGTAAATCAGCCCCAGCATTTT. The chain joins TRBV21-1 to TRBJ1-5; TRBD1, as called in the table, went unchecked against the DNA. TRBV21-1 is a pseudogene locus. CDR3 size: 15 residues.

V usage is TRBV29-1 and J usage is TRBJ2-3; 8 bases are a match to TRBD2. Germline CDR1 is SQVTM and CDR2 is ANQGSEA. The ends lost 5 bases at V and 2 bases at J; junction bases unmatched: 3. The CDR3 sequence is 13 residues long. This CDR3 is CSVTSGNTDTQYF. DNA for the CDR3: TGCAGCGTTACTAGCGGAAACACAGATACGCAGTATTTT.

This clone has just one count. The V and J genes are TRBV5-5 and TRBJ2-1; 8 bases align to TRBD1. Germline V gene lookup returns CDR1 SGHKS and CDR2 YYEKEE (reference sequence). The CDR3 runs 14 residues. V shed 2 bases and J 9 bases; nucleotides not matched to a gene: 7. The CDR3, as DNA: TGTGCCAGCAGCTTTTGGCAGGGGGCAGGTGAGCAGTTCTTC. Its protein is CASSFWQGAGEQFF.

This clone is judged medium-sized. The chain couples TRBV7-9 to TRBJ1-2, with no clear D. CDR1 SEHNR and CDR2 FQNEAQ come from the germline V gene (reference sequence). This CDR3 has 13 residues. Deletions cut 1 base from V and 7 bases from J, with 10 bases between. CDR3: CASSLGESSGYTF. CDR3 in DNA: TGTGCCAGCAGCTTAGGGGAATCGAGTGGCTACACCTTC.

The chain combines TRBV7-9 with TRBJ1-2, with D hard to call. Deletions cut 4 bases from V and 2 bases from J, with 2 bases between. The CDR3 totals 11 residues. The germline V gene encodes CDR1 SEHNR and CDR2 FQNEAQ (reference sequence). The CDR3 DNA reads TGTGCCAGCAGCTCCAACTATGGCTACACCTTC. Protein: CASSSNYGYTF.

This sequence joins TRBV16 and TRBJ1-2; 10 bases are shared with TRBD1. Germline lookup yields CDR1 KGHSY and CDR2 FQNENV. V shed 1 base, J shed 5 bases, and the junction held 1 base outside the gene matches. The CDR3 has 14 amino acids. The CDR3 region has the DNA TGTGCCAGCAGCCAATGGGGACAGGGGTATGGCTACACCTTC. It specifies CASSQWGQGYGYTF.

The V call is TRBV28, the J call TRBJ1-1; D unclear. V lost 4 bases and J lost 0, with 12 bases in between. The CDR3 is made up of 15 amino acids. CDR1 MDHEN and CDR2 SYDVKM come from the germline V gene. In DNA form, the CDR3 reads TGTGCCAGCAGTTCTGTGGTAACCATGAACACTGAAGCTTTCTTT. Protein sequence: CASSSVVTMNTEAFF.

V usage is TRBV27 and J usage is TRBJ2-7; 7 nucleotides line up with TRBD1. The trim removed 6 bases at V and 0 bases at J, leaving 11 bases unmatched. In germline, CDR1 is MNHEY, CDR2 SMNVEV (reference sequence). The CDR3 consists of 16 residues. The CDR3 sequence: CASRHPGQHHSYEQYF. In nucleotides, the CDR3 is TGTGCCAGCAGACACCCGGGACAGCACCACTCCTACGAGCAGTACTTC.

The chain carries TRBV30 and TRBJ1-3; D is undetermined. Deletions cut 0 bases from V and 0 bases from J, with 6 bases between. The CDR3 is 14 residues long. Germline loops: CDR1 GTSNPN, CDR2 SVGIG (reference sequence). DNA for the CDR3: TGTGCCTGGAGTGTGGGGATCTCTGGAAACACCATATATTTT. It yields the protein CAWSVGISGNTIYF.

The CDR3 coding sequence is TGTGCCAGCAGTAGTACGAGCGAGCAGTACTTC. Its protein is CASSSTSEQYF. The J gene is TRBJ2-7, the V gene TRBV28; D gene ambiguous. Germline loops: CDR1 MDHEN, CDR2 SYDVKM. The CDR3 spans 11 residues. Deletions cut 5 bases from V and 6 bases from J, with 8 bases between.

The gene calls are TRBV12-2 and TRBJ2-1. TRBV12-2 constitutes a pseudogene. CDR3 length equals 15 residues. CDR3 in amino acids: CASRLNGLVWNEQFF. Here the CDR3 DNA reads TGTGCAAGTCGCTTAAACGGGCTCGTTTGGAATGAGCAGTTCTTC.

The CDR3 region is CASSQAGGDYNEQFF. Here the CDR3 DNA reads TGCGCCAGCAGCCAAGCCGGGGGGGACTACAATGAGCAGTTCTTC. The V gene is TRBV4-1, the J gene TRBJ2-1, with 8 nucleotides matching TRBD2. Germline assignment: CDR1 MGHRA and CDR2 YSYEKL. The ends lost 1 base at V and 3 bases at J; junction bases unmatched: 2. This CDR3 region has 15 residues.

Of note for this clone: The identical CDR3 is also encoded by other nucleotide sequences in the sample. This rearrangement joins TRBV9 to TRBJ2-2; 8 nucleotides align to TRBD2. The ends lost 2 bases at V and 0 bases at J; junction bases unmatched: 6. The CDR3 has 17 amino acids. Germline loops: CDR1 SGDLS, CDR2 YYNGEE. As DNA, the CDR3 is TGTGCCAGCAGCGTCCCCTTAGCGGGATCGAACACCGGGGAGCTGTTTTTT. Translated, it gives CASSVPLAGSNTGELFF.

The chain combines TRBV7-9 with TRBJ2-4, with D unresolved. Germline V gives CDR1 SEHNR, CDR2 FQNEAQ (reference sequence). Trimming took 0 bases from V and 0 from J, leaving 6 bases between them. The CDR3 runs 15 residues. DNA for the CDR3: TGTGCCAGCAGCTTAGCGCCAGTAGCCAAAAACATTCAGTACTTC. This codes for CASSLAPVAKNIQYF.

This clone has just one count. The chain is built from TRBV6-1 and TRBJ1-5; 9 bases are a match to TRBD1. V gave up 4 bases and J gave up 6 bases; unmatched junction bases: 4. The germline CDR1 and CDR2 sequences are MNHNS and SASEGT. The CDR3 sequence is 14 residues long. The CDR3 spells CASSVGTGTQPQHF. For the CDR3, the DNA is TGTGCCAGCAGTGTTGGGACAGGGACTCAGCCCCAGCATTTT.

J is TRBJ2-5 and V is TRBV7-9, with D tentatively TRBD2 (6 bases). Germline values: CDR1 SEHNR, CDR2 FQNEAQ (reference sequence). V dropped 0 bases and J dropped 2 bases, with 13 bases sitting between them. CDR3 length: 16 residues. The CDR3 spells CASSLAGSGLQETQYF. CDR3 bases: TGTGCCAGCAGCTTAGCGGGCAGCGGGTTACAAGAGACCCAGTACTTC. The full variable domain, in which reference TRBV7-9 and TRBJ2-5 provide the parts outside the CDR3, is DTGVSQNPRHKITKRGQNVTFRCDPISEHNRLYWYRQTLGQGPEFLTYFQNEAQLEKSRLLSDRFSAERPKGSFSTLEIQRTEQGDSAMYLCASSLAGSGLQETQYFGPGTRLLVL.

The chain is built from TRBV18 and TRBJ1-1, with 9 positions matching TRBD1. The CDR3 is made up of 15 amino acids. Germline CDR1 KGHSH, CDR2 LQKENI. Unmatched junction bases numbered 9, after V lost 8 bases and J lost 2 bases. CDR3 residues: CASPLRQGVNTEAFF. The CDR3 bases are TGTGCCAGCCCTTTACGACAGGGGGTTAACACTGAAGCTTTCTTT.

This clone has just one count. This chain connects TRBV15 to TRBJ2-3; tentative D call: TRBD2 (5 bases). Between the trimmed V and J ends, which lost 0 bases and 1 base, there was a span of 11 bases. CDR1 is LNHNV and CDR2 is YYDKDF in the germline V gene (reference sequence). CDR3 length: 16 amino acids. CDR3 amino acids: CATSRERAGGTDTQYF. The CDR3 bases are TGTGCCACCAGCAGAGAGAGGGCGGGCGGCACAGATACGCAGTATTTT.

V and J are TRBV27 and TRBJ2-1, with 9 bases fitting TRBD2. Germline CDR1 and CDR2: MNHEY and SMNVEV (reference sequence). Losses at the gene ends were 5 bases for V and 5 bases for J; bases not matched to a gene: 7. CDR3 length equals 15 residues. The CDR3 DNA sequence: TGTGCCAGCAGTCCCTTAGCGGGAGTTCACAATGAGCAGTTCTTC. Translated, it gives CASSPLAGVHNEQFF.

This chain connects TRBV28 to TRBJ1-3, with D hard to call. This CDR3 is built from 15 residues. The V end lost 5 bases, the J end lost 0 bases, and 11 bases lay between the germline ends. The germline CDR1 and CDR2 sequences are MDHEN and SYDVKM. The CDR3, as DNA: TGTGCCAGCAGTCCCCCCTGGTACTCTGGAAACACCATATATTTT. Translating gives CASSPPWYSGNTIYF.

CDR3 sequence (DNA): TGTGCCAGCAGTCGCAGCGGGCCCAGCTCCTACGAGCAGTACTTC. Residues: CASSRSGPSSYEQYF. This chain connects TRBV6-6 to TRBJ2-7, with TRBD2 as a possible D gene (6 bases). CDR3 length: 15 residues. Trimming took off 5 bases at V and 0 bases at J, with 14 bases between the two ends. Germline CDR1 reads MNHNY; CDR2 reads SVGAGI (reference sequence).

The V call is TRBV27, the J call TRBJ2-1; 8 bases are shared with TRBD2. There are 15 residues in the CDR3. V shed 2 bases, J shed 9 bases, and the junction held 9 bases outside the gene matches. Germline CDR1 and CDR2: MNHEY and SMNVEV (reference sequence). The CDR3 DNA reads as TGTGCCAGCAGTTTAGGGGCTAGCGGGTTGGCTGAGCAGTTCTTC. Protein sequence: CASSLGASGLAEQFF.